This passage covers 2 T cell receptor beta chains from one sample sequenced in a study of tumor and adjacent non-tumor tissue in lung cancer. The library came from three nested PCR rounds adapted from ARM-PCR protocols. Each CDR3 protein is one row after TCRdb ran MiXCR on the multiplex PCR reads. Of about 48,000 distinct CDR3 sequences listed, roughly 67% were seen once; the top ten hold over 25%. No cell sorting was done before RNA was extracted from the tissue. More than 3 cm separated this lung sample from the edge of the tumor. The sequenced material came from distant non-tumor lung tissue. Every receptor here comes from a woman in her 70s with non-small cell lung cancer.

Note on this clonotype: Germline is not matched at one junction end, which may reflect a read error. This chain links TRBV12-3 or TRBV12-4 with TRBJ2-7, with 9 bases matching TRBD2. This CDR3 is built from 15 residues. The CDR3 loop is CVSSPRGSGRGEQYF. CDR3 nucleotide sequence: TGTGTCAGCAGTCCCCGGGGTAGCGGGAGAGGCGAGCAGTACTTC.

The gene calls are TRBV29-1 and TRBJ1-5; 7 bases match TRBD1. CDR1 and CDR2 from the germline V gene are SQVTM and ANQGSEA. V lost 6 bases and J lost 5; bases outside the gene matches: 10. The CDR3 runs to 14 residues. The CDR3 loop is CSVGGDRADQPQHF. CDR3 nucleotides: TGCAGCGTGGGAGGGGACAGAGCCGATCAGCCCCAGCATTTT.